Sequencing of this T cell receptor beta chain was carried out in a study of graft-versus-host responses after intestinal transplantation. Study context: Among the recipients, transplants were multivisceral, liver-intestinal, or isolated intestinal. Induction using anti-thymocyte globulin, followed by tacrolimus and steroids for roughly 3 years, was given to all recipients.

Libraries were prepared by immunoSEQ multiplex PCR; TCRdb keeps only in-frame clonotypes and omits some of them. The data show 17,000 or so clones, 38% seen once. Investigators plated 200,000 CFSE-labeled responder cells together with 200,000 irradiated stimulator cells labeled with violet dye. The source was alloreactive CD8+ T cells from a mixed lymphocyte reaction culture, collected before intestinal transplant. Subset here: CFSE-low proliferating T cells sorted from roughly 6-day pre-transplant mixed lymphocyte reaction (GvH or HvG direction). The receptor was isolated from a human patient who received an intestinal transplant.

The CDR3 here is CAWSVGRGDEQFF. The CDR3 DNA is TGTGCCTGGAGTGTGGGCAGGGGGGATGAGCAGTTCTTC. This chain links TRBV30 with TRBJ2-1; possibly TRBD1 for D (7 bases). This CDR3 region has 13 residues. Between the trimmed V and J ends, which lost 0 bases and 8 bases, there was a span of 11 bases. Germline-derived CDR1 and CDR2 are GTSNPN and SVGIG (reference sequence).